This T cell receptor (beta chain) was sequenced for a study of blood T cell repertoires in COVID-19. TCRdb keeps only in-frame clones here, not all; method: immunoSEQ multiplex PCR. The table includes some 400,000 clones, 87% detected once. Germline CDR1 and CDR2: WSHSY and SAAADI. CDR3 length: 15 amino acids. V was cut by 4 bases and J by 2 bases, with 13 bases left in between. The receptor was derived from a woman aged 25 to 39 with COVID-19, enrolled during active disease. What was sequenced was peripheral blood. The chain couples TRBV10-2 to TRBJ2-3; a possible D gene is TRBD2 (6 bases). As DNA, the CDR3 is TGCGCCAGCAGTGGGGCAGGGACTTACACAGATACGCAGTATTTT. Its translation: CASSGAGTYTDTQYF.